The source of this T cell receptor beta chain is a study of Ad26.COV2.S vaccination and SARS-CoV-2 variants. Study-wide context: The authors gave Ad26.COV2.S intramuscularly, either once or twice 56 days apart. Study-level points and caveats: Spike-specific CD8+ and CD4+ T cell responses reportedly showed substantial breadth after vaccination. Non-spike TCR breadth did not differ much between vaccine and placebo recipients.

The CDR3 consists of 15 residues. Germline loops: CDR1 MNHEY, CDR2 SVGEGT. The V end lost 5 bases, the J end lost 2 bases, and 16 bases lay between the germline ends. TCRdb's table, derived via immunoSEQ multiplex PCR, lists solely in-frame clones and lacks some. The data hold more than 300,000 clones, with more than 85% observed a single time. Stated treatment: about 20 received Ad26.COV2.S at low or high dose, single or two shots; about 5 received placebo; per-sample allocation not given. Sampling happened 63 days after the first vaccine or placebo injection. In Boston, an adult donor aged 18-55 years took part. Remarks on this clone: The target antigen is unknown.

The chain couples TRBV6-2 or TRBV6-3 to TRBJ2-7; D is ambiguous. The TCR was taken from a person aged 18-60 years who received the Ad26.COV2.S COVID-19 vaccine or a placebo. The source was peripheral blood, collected in a trial of Ad26.COV2.S vaccine versus placebo. In DNA, the CDR3 is TGTGCCAGCAGTAATGACGGCTACACGACCTACGAGCAGTACTTC. Translating gives CASSNDGYTTYEQYF.